This T cell receptor (beta chain) was profiled in a study of blood T cell repertoires in COVID-19. In Seattle, patients joined the study during active infection and were tracked longitudinally. As processed by the authors: Quantification of nucleated cells was approximated via reference gene primer amplification. Sequencing was performed with immunoSEQ multiplex PCR; in TCRdb, only in-frame clones are kept and a portion is missing. V, J and clone size are those of that table, while D and trimming were read from the DNA. The repertoire holds about 82,000 clones, with approximately 78% as singletons. This sequence originates from a man in his sixties with COVID-19, enrolled during active disease. The sequenced sample was peripheral blood.

The CDR3 DNA reads as TGTGCCTGCGGCAGGGAGAACACTGAAGCTTTCTTT. Translating it yields CACGRENTEAFF. The chain links TRBV30 to TRBJ1-1, with D tentatively TRBD1 (5 bases). The V end was cut by 6 bases, the J end by 1 base, with 9 bases between. Germline V lookup: CDR1 GTSNPN, CDR2 SVGIG (reference sequence). CDR3 length: 12 amino acids.